Here is one T cell receptor beta chain with its context. Its specificity is unknown. Clones were sequenced by immunoSEQ multiplex PCR, and TCRdb holds only the in-frame ones, with some missing. The sample includes tens of thousands of clones, just over 90% of them seen just once. The entry originates in a study of human versus mouse CDR3 diversity and MHC coevolution. In the study overall: Each sample yielded roughly 5.5 x 10^6 to 1.7 x 10^7 valid reads. General study points: Human CDR3s averaged more deletions and insertions than mouse CDR3s. By iCHAO1, human TCR beta clonotypes numbered about 1.5 million, the most.

CDR3 length: 15 amino acids. Trimming at V came to 7 bases and at J to 7 bases, leaving 17 bases not matched to a gene. CDR1 is SQVTM, CDR2 ANQGSEA, per germline. Specimen: naive CD4+ T cells from blood. Subset indicated: CD45RO-negative CD62L-positive naive CD4 T cells. The sequence came from a person aged 30-70 years in good health. The chain uses TRBV29-1 and TRBJ2-3, with TRBD2 matching over 7 bases. This CDR3 reads CSAQWVVGRANTQYF. The CDR3 coding sequence is TGCAGCGCGCAGTGGGTGGTTGGGAGGGCCAATACGCAGTATTTT.